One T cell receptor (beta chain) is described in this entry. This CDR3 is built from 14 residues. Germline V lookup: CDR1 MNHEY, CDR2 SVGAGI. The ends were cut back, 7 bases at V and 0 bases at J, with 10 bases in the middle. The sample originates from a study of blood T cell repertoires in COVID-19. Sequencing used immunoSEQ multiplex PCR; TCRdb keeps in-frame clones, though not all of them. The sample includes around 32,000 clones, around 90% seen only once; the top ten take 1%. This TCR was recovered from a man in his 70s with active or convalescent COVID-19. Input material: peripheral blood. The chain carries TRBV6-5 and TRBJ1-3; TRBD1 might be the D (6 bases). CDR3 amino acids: CASKTGISGNTIYF. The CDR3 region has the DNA TGTGCCAGCAAAACAGGGATCTCTGGAAACACCATATATTTT.